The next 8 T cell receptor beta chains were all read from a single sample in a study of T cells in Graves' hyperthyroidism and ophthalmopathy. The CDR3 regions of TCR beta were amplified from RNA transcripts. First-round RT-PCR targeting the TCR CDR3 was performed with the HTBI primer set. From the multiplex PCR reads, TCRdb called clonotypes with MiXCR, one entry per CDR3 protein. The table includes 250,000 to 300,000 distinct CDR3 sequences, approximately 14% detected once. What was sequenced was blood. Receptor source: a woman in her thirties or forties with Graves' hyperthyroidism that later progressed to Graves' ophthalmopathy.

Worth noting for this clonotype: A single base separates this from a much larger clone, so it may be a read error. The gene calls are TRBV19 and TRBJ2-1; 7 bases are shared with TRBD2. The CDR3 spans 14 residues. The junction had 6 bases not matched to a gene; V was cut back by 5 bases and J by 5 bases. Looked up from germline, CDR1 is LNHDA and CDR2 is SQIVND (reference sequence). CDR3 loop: CASSALSGNNEQFF. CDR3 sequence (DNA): TGTGCCAGTAGTGCCCTGAGCGGGAACAATGAGCAGTTCTTC.

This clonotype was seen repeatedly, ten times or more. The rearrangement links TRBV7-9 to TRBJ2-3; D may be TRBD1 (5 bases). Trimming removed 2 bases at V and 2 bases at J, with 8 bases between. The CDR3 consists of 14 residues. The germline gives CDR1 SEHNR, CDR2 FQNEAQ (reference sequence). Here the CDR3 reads CASSLPGSTDTQYF. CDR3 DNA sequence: TGTGCCAGCAGCTTACCAGGGTCCACAGATACGCAGTATTTT.

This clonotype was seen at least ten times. The CDR3 spells CASKQGPLTDTQYF. CDR3 DNA sequence: TGCGCCAGCAAACAGGGACCTCTAACGGATACGCAGTATTTT. This chain links TRBV5-1 with TRBJ2-3; D may be TRBD1 (6 bases). The CDR3 is made up of 14 amino acids. Germline CDR1 is SGHRS and CDR2 is YFSETQ. V was cut by 6 bases and J by 6 bases, with 17 bases left in between. Full variable domain (outside the CDR3, taken from reference TRBV5-1 and TRBJ2-3): KAGVTQTPRYLIKTRGQQVTLSCSPISGHRSVSWYQQTPGQGLQFLFEYFSETQRNKGNFPGRFSGRQFSNSRSEMNVSTLELGDSALYLCASKQGPLTDTQYFGPGTRLTVL.

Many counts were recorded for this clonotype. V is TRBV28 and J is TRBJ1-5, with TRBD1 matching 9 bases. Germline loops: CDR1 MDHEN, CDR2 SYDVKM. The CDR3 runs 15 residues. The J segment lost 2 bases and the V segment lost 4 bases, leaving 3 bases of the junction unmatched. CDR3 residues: CASSWGQGRNQPQHF. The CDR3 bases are TGTGCCAGCAGTTGGGGACAGGGCCGCAATCAGCCCCAGCATTTT.

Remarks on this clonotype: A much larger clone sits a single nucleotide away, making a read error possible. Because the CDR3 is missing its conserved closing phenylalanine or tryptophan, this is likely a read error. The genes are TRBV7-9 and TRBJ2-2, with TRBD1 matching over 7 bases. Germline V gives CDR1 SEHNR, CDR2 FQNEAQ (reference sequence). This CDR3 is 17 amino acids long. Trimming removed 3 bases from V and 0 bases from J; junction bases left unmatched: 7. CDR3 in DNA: TGTGCCAGCAGCTTTGGGCAGGGGGATCCGAACACCGGGGAGCTGTTTCTT. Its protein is CASSFGQGDPNTGELFL.

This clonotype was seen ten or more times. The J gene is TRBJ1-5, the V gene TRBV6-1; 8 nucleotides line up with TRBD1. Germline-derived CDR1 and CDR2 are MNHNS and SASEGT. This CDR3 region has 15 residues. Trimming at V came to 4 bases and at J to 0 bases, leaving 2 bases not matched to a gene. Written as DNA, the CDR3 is TGTGCCAGCAGTGGGACAGGGCTTAGCAATCAGCCCCAGCATTTT. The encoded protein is CASSGTGLSNQPQHF.

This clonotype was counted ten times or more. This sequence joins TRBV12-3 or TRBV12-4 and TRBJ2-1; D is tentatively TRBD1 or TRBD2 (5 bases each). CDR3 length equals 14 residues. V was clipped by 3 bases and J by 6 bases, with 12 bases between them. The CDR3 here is CASSFWGMPNEQFF. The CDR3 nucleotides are TGTGCCAGCAGTTTTTGGGGGATGCCCAATGAGCAGTTCTTC.

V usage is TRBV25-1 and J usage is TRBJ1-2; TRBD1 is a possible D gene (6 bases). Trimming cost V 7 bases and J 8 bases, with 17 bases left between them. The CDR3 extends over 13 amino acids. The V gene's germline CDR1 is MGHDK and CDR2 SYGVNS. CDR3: CASTLGGLEGYTF. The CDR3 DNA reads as TGTGCCAGCACCCTTGGGGGGCTGGAGGGCTACACCTTC.